Sequencing of this TCR beta chain was carried out in a study of shared clonotypes between healthy human individuals (dated by TCRdb to about 2020). Background for the entire study: The cohort included three men and a couple of women between 18 and 49 years of age. For each donor, CD4 naive and CD4 memory were each given three plates, CD8 naive was given two plates, and CD8 memory was given one plate. The study deeply sequenced blood TCR repertoires of about 5 healthy adults to estimate repertoire size and the extent of clonotype sharing between individuals. Libraries were prepared and TCR repertoires were sequenced by different laboratories using diverse techniques, in order to increase sequencing depth and limit assay-specific biases. Each donor's leukapheresis produced roughly between roughly 0.85 and 9 billion PBMCs.

Notes on this clone: This clone's antigen is unknown. No per-base quality is available; no much larger clone lies one base away.

Using the deep immunoSEQ assay, TCR CDR3 regions were amplified from genomic DNA by multiplex PCR. For each cell subset, the extracted genomic DNA was distributed evenly across all wells of several immunoSEQ 96-well plates, and each plate served as one replicate. For sorted subsets, each replicate PCR was loaded with approximately 200 ng genomic DNA, equivalent to some 31,000 T cell genomes. Purified libraries were measured with a Qubit 3.0 fluorometer, size-checked on a Bioanalyzer 2100, and measured again with the KAPA Library Quantification kit. Each immunoSEQ 96-well plate was sequenced on its own single-read 150-cycle Illumina NextSeq 550 flow cell. The original methods were these. Because the immunoSEQ output included only junctional sequences and no quality scores, the filtering could not be the same as the filtering used for full-length reads. To assign V/J genes and CDR3, sequences were annotated using PyIR, a Python wrapper for IgBLAST v1.9, with IMGT germline references. Reads were filtered out if the reads had weak V/J assignments (E-value above 1e-6), no CDR3, stop codons, out-of-frame junctions, or ambiguous translated residues. V3J clonotypes were defined as sequences sharing an identical inferred V gene, J gene, and CDR3 amino acid sequence. The percentage overlap between two repertoires was calculated by dividing the number of shared unique clonotypes by the size of the smaller repertoire. Three approaches were used to assess repertoire richness: RTK rarefaction, the Chao1 estimator, and Recon v2.1 estimates of unobserved clonotypes. Generation probabilities for all TCRbeta clonotypes obtained by the gDNA method from a handful of donors were computed using OLGA. TCRdb retrieved this table from immuneACCESS and kept in-frame rearrangements only. Not all clones are present; in checked studies, unresolved V genes account for under half, and no reason is known for the remainder. That table supplies the V and J calls and clone size; D and trimming were determined from the DNA. Across this sample there are over a million clones, with around 98% seen only once. The biggest ten clones account for less than 0.55% of the sample.

The donors were healthy, HIV-negative adults with no recently reported acute infections or vaccinations. Every donor was a Caucasian adult living in Nashville, Tennessee, USA. CD4+ T cells were enriched by magnetic negative selection, after which naive cells were positively selected on CD45RA and the negative fraction was taken as the memory subset. Blood was obtained by leukapheresis, after which PBMCs were separated by Ficoll-Histopaque density gradient centrifugation and cryopreserved in liquid nitrogen vapor phase. Purity and quantity of every magnetically sorted T cell population were checked by analytical flow cytometry. Genomic DNA was isolated from each sorted fraction and quantified by UV absorbance on a Nanodrop 2000c. What the work shows at the level of the full study, not this receptor alone: Across several donors, approximately 5% of naive CD4, around 3.5% of naive CD8, around 2.1% of memory CD4, and 0.3% to 0.45% of memory CD8 clonotypes were shared. Compared with non-shared clonotypes, clonotypes shared by all four sorted-subset donors had higher generation probabilities. Naive subsets generally had larger estimated clonotype richness than memory subsets did. Pairwise subsampling indicated that sequencing depth was expected to affect the degree of clonotype sharing among donors. The genetic and exposure-history diversity represented was limited by the small number of donors. Incomplete sequencing was indicated by rarefaction of sorted-subset datasets, despite the large sequencing depth. Only blood was sampled, and tissue TCR repertoires likely differ from those in blood.

The junction shows trimming of 3 bases on V and 2 bases on J, and the gene matches do not reach 4 bases of it. The cysteine opens and the phenylalanine closes a CDR3 of 15 amino acids. Here the CDR3 DNA is all that survives: 45 bases in frame from base 1. CDR1 and CDR2 (GTSNPN, SVGIG) derive from the germline V gene (reference sequence). The sample consisted of naive CD4+ T cells sorted from blood. According to the study, the label for this sample's cell subset or site signals: CD45RA+ positively selected. This sequence originates from a man aged 25 to 40 in good health. The sequence links TRBV30 to TRBJ1-3; 10 nucleotides in the junction match TRBD1. The DNA sequence is as follows: TGTGCCTGGAGCCCAGGGACAGGGGCTGGAAACACCATATATTTT. It encodes CAWSPGTGAGNTIYF.